The T cell receptor beta chain described here comes from a study of cytomegalovirus exposure and HLA in healthy donors. The data were produced by immunoSEQ multiplex PCR, yet TCRdb's version contains in-frame clones alone and is incomplete. The profile shows more than 90,000 clones, more than 75% of them singletons. The donors were part of the validation cohort, which consisted of under 150 subjects and was separate from the first cohort of 666 subjects. Notes on this clone: Antigen: not known.

Study findings and constraints: Both high specificity and high sensitivity reportedly marked the classifier's diagnosis of cytomegalovirus status. The study recorded 164 TCR beta chains that were cytomegalovirus-associated. Through in vitro validation, a few CMV-associated chains were shown to be specific for CMV antigens.

The TCR comes from a man aged 18-30 years in good health and CMV-seronegative. Sequencing was done on a sample of PBMCs.

The CDR3 DNA reads as TGTGCCTGGGCCGGGACAGGGGCAAGGAATGAGCAGTTCTTC. Translating it yields CAWAGTGARNEQFF. The chain recombines TRBV30 with TRBJ2-1, with 10 bases matching TRBD1. After removal of 5 bases from V and 7 bases from J, the junction contained 8 bases not matched to a gene. The CDR3 covers 14 residues. Germline CDR1 reads GTSNPN; CDR2 reads SVGIG (reference sequence).